These 4 T cell receptor beta chains were all obtained from the same sample, sequenced in a study of OX40 agonist ivuxolimab in advanced cancers. The method was immunoSEQ multiplex PCR; TCRdb's version includes in-frame clones alone and lacks a portion of them. The sample has some 66,000 clones, roughly 91% seen once; the top ten hold 0.3% to 0.4%. This sample comprised CD4+ or CD8+ T cells sorted from blood, obtained in a trial of the OX40 agonist ivuxolimab. These receptors originate from an adult with an advanced solid tumor such as melanoma, head and neck, liver or kidney cancer.

The chain employs TRBV25-1 and TRBJ2-3; no clear D. Trimming pared 6 bases from V and 2 bases from J, leaving 6 bases between. Germline V lookup: CDR1 MGHDK, CDR2 SYGVNS. The CDR3 length is 12 residues. For the CDR3, the DNA is TGTGCCAGCAGCCCCTTCACAGATACGCAGTATTTT. Translated, it gives CASSPFTDTQYF. The variable domain in full, with the rest retrieved from reference TRBV25-1 and TRBJ2-3, is EADIYQTPRYLVIGTGKKITLECSQTMGHDKMYWYQQDPGMELHLIHYSYGVNSTEKGDLSSESTVSRIRTEHFPLTLESARPSHTSQYLCASSPFTDTQYFGPGTRLTVL.

The chain is built from TRBV11-1 and TRBJ2-7; D gene uncertain. V was pared by 3 bases and J by 2 bases, with 20 bases between. Germline assignment: CDR1 SGHAT and CDR2 FQDESV (reference sequence). CDR3 size: 17 residues. The CDR3 loop reads CASSFSLTDATAYEQYF. CDR3 in DNA: TGTGCCAGCAGCTTCTCGCTTACCGACGCCACCGCCTACGAGCAGTACTTC.

The rearrangement joins TRBV6-1 to TRBJ2-1, with 9 bases matching TRBD2. The V gene end was trimmed by 3 bases and the J gene end by 3 bases; junction bases not matched to a gene: 12. The CDR3 totals 18 residues. The V gene's germline CDR1 is MNHNS and CDR2 SASEGT. The CDR3 protein is CASSEAVGGGGYYNEQFF. As DNA, the CDR3 is TGTGCCAGCAGTGAGGCGGTCGGCGGGGGGGGATACTACAATGAGCAGTTCTTC.

The rearrangement links TRBV6-5 to TRBJ1-2; weak D call: TRBD1 (6 bases). The CDR3 length is 13 residues. Germline CDR1 MNHEY, CDR2 SVGAGI. Trimming removed 5 bases from V and 2 bases from J, with 9 bases in between. The CDR3 bases are TGTGCCAGCAGTCGACAGGCGAACTATGGCTACACCTTC. This gives the protein CASSRQANYGYTF.